Sequencing of this T cell receptor beta chain was carried out in a study of immune evolution from preneoplasia to lung adenocarcinoma. Patient tissue came from resections in Japan or China, 2014–2017. H&E slides confirmed each diagnosis, reviewed by two pathologists independently. Macro-dissection enriched premalignant or tumor cells before nucleic acid extraction. The CDR3 consists of 14 residues. V was trimmed by 3 bases and J by 3 bases, leaving 12 bases between them. CDR1 SGHDN and CDR2 FVKESK come from the germline V gene. Remarks on this clone: Its antigen is not identified.

The assay was immunoSEQ multiplex PCR, and TCRdb's table has in-frame clones only and misses some. The repertoire holds 9,000 to 13,000 clones, with approximately 82% as singletons. Overall study results and limits: Top clone frequencies peaked in normal lung, apparently declining through invasive adenocarcinoma.

Input material: FFPE minimally invasive lung adenocarcinoma tissue. The chain joins TRBV14 to TRBJ2-7; D is ambiguous. This sequence was found in a person aged 65-85 years with lung adenocarcinoma. The CDR3 is CASSQGLRNYEQYF. In DNA, the CDR3 is TGTGCCAGCAGCCAGGGTCTCAGGAACTACGAGCAGTACTTC.